This paragraph reports one T cell receptor (beta chain). Antigen specificity is unknown. These data originate in a study of T cell repertoires in ileal Crohn's disease. Study-wide results and caveats: Clonality above 26.8% at surgery always came with endoscopic recurrence.

There are 15 residues in the CDR3. Per the germline V gene, CDR1 is SEHNR and CDR2 is FQNEAQ (reference sequence). V lost 8 bases to trimming and J lost 10 bases, with 24 bases between them. Libraries were prepared by immunoSEQ multiplex PCR; TCRdb keeps only in-frame clonotypes and omits some of them. This sample has roughly 6,600 clones, with over 90% found just once. This clonotype was obtained from an adult with Crohn's disease. Specimen: ileal tissue. The V call is TRBV7-9, the J call TRBJ2-1; D perhaps matches TRBD2 (5 bases). CDR3 residues: CASPGDNDLRWEQFF. The CDR3, as DNA: TGTGCCAGCCCCGGGGATAACGACCTCCGTTGGGAGCAGTTCTTC.